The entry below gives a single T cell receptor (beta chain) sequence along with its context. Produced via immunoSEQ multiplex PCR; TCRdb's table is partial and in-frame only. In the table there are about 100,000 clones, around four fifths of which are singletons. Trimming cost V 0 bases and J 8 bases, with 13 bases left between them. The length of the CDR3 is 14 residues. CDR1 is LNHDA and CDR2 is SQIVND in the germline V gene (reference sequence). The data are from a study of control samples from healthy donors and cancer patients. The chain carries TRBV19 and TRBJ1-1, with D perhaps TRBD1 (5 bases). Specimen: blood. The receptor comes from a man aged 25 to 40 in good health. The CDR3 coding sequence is TGTGCCAGTAGTATAGATGGGGGGGACGGCGAAGCTTTCTTT. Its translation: CASSIDGGDGEAFF.